Below, 21 T cell receptor beta chains from the same sample are listed, as sequenced in a study of blood T cell repertoires in COVID-19. Sequencing was performed with immunoSEQ multiplex PCR; in TCRdb, only in-frame clones are kept and a portion is missing. The sample carries about 170,000 clones, about 88% recorded once. The sample was peripheral blood. Receptors were obtained from a woman over 75 with COVID-19, enrolled during active disease.

The chain employs TRBV7-2 and TRBJ2-1; TRBD2 matches at 11 bases. The CDR3 is 15 residues long. Germline V lookup: CDR1 SGHTA, CDR2 FQGNSA. J gave up 5 bases and V 2 bases, and 2 bases lay outside the gene matches. DNA for the CDR3: TGTGCCAGCAGCTTAACGACTAGCGGGGACAATGAGCAGTTCTTC. Translated: CASSLTTSGDNEQFF. The whole variable domain, filled in from reference TRBV7-2 and TRBJ2-1, reads GAGVSQSPSNKVTEKGKDVELRCDPISGHTALYWYRQSLGQGLEFLIYFQGNSAPDKSGLPSDRFSAERTGGSVSTLTIQRTQQEDSAVYLCASSLTTSGDNEQFFGPGTRLTVL.

The chain couples TRBV9 to TRBJ2-1; D unclear. The CDR3 consists of 15 residues. Per the germline V gene, CDR1 is SGDLS and CDR2 is YYNGEE. V dropped 5 bases and J dropped 9 bases, with 21 bases sitting between them. CDR3 sequence: CASSPHLERSTEQFF. CDR3 DNA: TGTGCCAGCAGTCCCCATTTAGAAAGATCCACTGAGCAGTTCTTC.

This clone was observed once. V is TRBV4-3 and J is TRBJ2-2; 8 bases line up with TRBD2. Germline trimming cut 1 base from V and 5 bases from J; bases unmatched to any gene: 6. The CDR3 has 16 residues. Germline V lookup: CDR1 LGHNA, CDR2 YSLEER. CDR3 sequence (DNA): TGCGCCAGCAGCCAAGCAGCGGGAGTAGGGACCGGGGAGCTGTTTTTT. Protein product: CASSQAAGVGTGELFF.

The sample holds one count of this clone. The chain has TRBV5-1 and TRBJ2-7; D may be TRBD1 (5 bases). Germline CDR1 is SGHRS and CDR2 is YFSETQ. Between the trimmed V and J ends, which lost 3 bases and 1 base, there was a span of 11 bases. The CDR3 sequence is 14 residues long. The CDR3 sequence is CASSSDTASYEQYF. CDR3 coding DNA: TGCGCCAGCAGCTCGGACACCGCATCCTACGAGCAGTACTTC.

The V call is TRBV28, the J call TRBJ2-4; 10 bases are shared with TRBD1. The CDR3 is 15 residues long. The germline gives CDR1 MDHEN, CDR2 SYDVKM. J lost 6 bases, V lost 5 bases, and 7 bases had no gene match. The CDR3 sequence is CASSPVRDRGNIQYF. CDR3 DNA: TGTGCCAGCAGTCCAGTACGGGACAGGGGAAACATTCAGTACTTC.

The chain combines TRBV19 with TRBJ1-1; the match to TRBD1 covers 8 bases. The CDR3 contains 18 residues. Germline-derived CDR1 and CDR2 are LNHDA and SQIVND (reference sequence). Trimming at V came to 8 bases and at J to 0 bases, leaving 17 bases not matched to a gene. Here the CDR3 reads CASGDRGRRSIVNTEAFF. The CDR3 DNA sequence: TGTGCCAGTGGAGACAGGGGAAGAAGGAGTATCGTGAACACTGAAGCTTTCTTT.

V usage is TRBV9 and J usage is TRBJ2-7; no definite D call. V gave up 0 bases and J gave up 5 bases, with 12 bases separating them. CDR3 length equals 14 residues. The germline V gene has CDR1 SGDLS and CDR2 YYNGEE. The CDR3 coding sequence is TGTGCCAGCAGCGTAGCTCCCGAGCCCAACGAGCAGTACTTC. Translating it yields CASSVAPEPNEQYF.

The gene calls are TRBV5-4 and TRBJ1-5; D call uncertain. Germline V gene sequence: CDR1 SGHNT, CDR2 YYREEE (reference sequence). CDR3 size: 13 residues. Trimming pared 3 bases from V and 5 bases from J, leaving 9 bases between. CDR3 nucleotides: TGTGCCAGCAGCTCCGGGTGGGATCAGCCCCAGCATTTT. It encodes CASSSGWDQPQHF.

The table lists this clone with many counts. This chain uses TRBV6-2 or TRBV6-3 with TRBJ2-3; 8 bases match TRBD2. This CDR3 spans 15 amino acids. Germline V lookup: CDR1 MNHEY, CDR2 SVGEGT. V shed 5 bases and J 2 bases; nucleotides not matched to a gene: 6. CDR3 coding DNA: TGTGCCAGCAGTCCGGGACTAGGCCACACAGATACGCAGTATTTT. This sequence encodes CASSPGLGHTDTQYF.

The chain combines TRBV3-1 (or the pseudogene TRBV3-2) with TRBJ1-6; D gene uncertain. This CDR3 is built from 13 residues. Trimming took off 3 bases at V and 9 bases at J, with 9 bases between the two ends. CDR1 LGHDT and CDR2 YNNKEL come from the germline V gene (reference sequence). The CDR3 sequence: CASSHRDGSPLHF. CDR3 sequence (DNA): TGTGCCAGCAGCCATCGGGATGGTTCACCCCTCCACTTT.

The chain joins TRBV5-4 to TRBJ2-5; 8 bases agree with TRBD1. The V and J ends lost 2 bases and 5 bases, in that order; junction bases with no gene match: 8. CDR3 length: 15 residues. Looked up from germline, CDR1 is SGHNT and CDR2 is YYREEE (reference sequence). CDR3 DNA: TGTGCCAGCAGCTTAACAGGGGGAAACTCTGAGACCCAGTACTTC. It specifies CASSLTGGNSETQYF.

The V and J genes are TRBV6-1 and TRBJ2-7, with D maybe TRBD1 (6 bases). The V and J ends lost 3 bases and 3 bases respectively, with 15 bases between them. Germline V gene data show CDR1 as MNHNS and CDR2 as SASEGT. The CDR3 extends over 15 amino acids. In nucleotides, the CDR3 is TGTGCCAGCAGTGATAAGCAGGGGCGCCTCTACGAGCAGTACTTC. Translation gives CASSDKQGRLYEQYF.

This chain joins TRBV3-1 (or the pseudogene TRBV3-2) and TRBJ2-1; 13 bases are shared with TRBD2. V lost 4 bases to trimming and J lost 8 bases; unmatched junction nucleotides: 8. Germline CDR1 and CDR2: LGHDT and YNNKEL (reference sequence). The CDR3 is 16 amino acids. The CDR3 sequence is CASSPGLAGAHDEQFF. DNA for the CDR3: TGTGCCAGCAGCCCTGGACTAGCGGGAGCCCACGATGAGCAGTTCTTC.

J is TRBJ1-5 and V is TRBV5-1; 7 bases map to TRBD1. J lost 2 bases, V lost 2 bases, and 10 bases had no gene match. There are 17 residues in the CDR3. Germline lookup yields CDR1 SGHRS and CDR2 YFSETQ. DNA of the CDR3: TGCGCCAGCAGCTTAGGAGAGGGGGCTGGAGGCAATCAGCCCCAGCATTTT. It specifies CASSLGEGAGGNQPQHF.

This clone has a single count. This chain links TRBV7-2 with TRBJ2-7; TRBD2 matches 11 bases. Germline values: CDR1 SGHTA, CDR2 FQGNSA. Germline trimming cut 4 bases from V and 4 bases from J; bases unmatched to any gene: 18. The CDR3 length is 19 residues. Here the CDR3 reads CASSSSRLAGGLKGYEQYF. In DNA form, the CDR3 reads TGTGCCAGCAGCTCTAGCCGGCTAGCGGGAGGTCTAAAAGGGTACGAGCAGTACTTC.

The gene calls are TRBV20-1 and TRBJ2-1, with no clear D. Germline-derived CDR1 and CDR2 are DFQATT and SNEGSKA (reference sequence). With 1 base removed from V and 10 bases from J, the gap between germline ends came to 8 bases. This CDR3 comprises 11 residues. Here the CDR3 DNA reads TGCAGTGCTAGAGGGCGGAGCGAGCAGTTCTTC. Its protein product is CSARGRSEQFF.

The table lists this clone with a count of one. V usage is TRBV19 and J usage is TRBJ1-5, with D possibly TRBD1 on 5 matching bases. V lost 6 bases to trimming and J lost 0 bases, with 9 bases between them. The CDR3 length is 14 residues. Looked up from germline, CDR1 is LNHDA and CDR2 is SQIVND (reference sequence). CDR3 DNA: TGTGCCAGTAGGGGGCCGCATAGCAATCAGCCCCAGCATTTT. The encoded protein is CASRGPHSNQPQHF.

This clone was picked up a small number of times. CDR3 amino acids: CASKVNSQGGETQYF. In DNA form, the CDR3 reads TGTGCCAGTAAAGTGAACTCCCAGGGTGGAGAGACCCAGTACTTC. J is TRBJ2-5 and V is TRBV2; TRBD1 might be the D (5 bases). The V gene's germline CDR1 is SNHLY and CDR2 FYNNEI. The CDR3 has 15 residues. Trimming removed 9 bases from V and 4 bases from J, with 21 bases in between.

J is TRBJ1-6 and V is TRBV28, with a weak D call TRBD1 (5 bases). The CDR3 loop spans 14 amino acids. CDR1 and CDR2 from the germline V gene are MDHEN and SYDVKM. V gave up 3 bases and J gave up 10 bases, with 13 bases separating them. The CDR3: CASSLPGGGSPLHF. The CDR3 DNA sequence: TGTGCCAGCAGTTTGCCGGGGGGTGGGTCACCCCTCCACTTT. The variable domain in full, completed from reference TRBV28 and TRBJ1-6, reads DVKVTQSSRYLVKRTGEKVFLECVQDMDHENMFWYRQDPGLGLRLIYFSYDVKMKEKGDIPEGYSVSREKKERFSLILESASTNQTSMYLCASSLPGGGSPLHFGNGTRLTVT.

V and J are TRBV29-1 and TRBJ1-2, with TRBD1 matching over 11 bases. The CDR3 sequence is 15 residues long. The trim removed 7 bases at V and 4 bases at J, leaving 11 bases unmatched. Germline V CDR1 and CDR2: SQVTM, ANQGSEA. CDR3 DNA sequence: TGCAGCGCCGATACGGACAGGGGGCTAATCTATGGCTACACCTTC. As protein: CSADTDRGLIYGYTF.

The V gene is TRBV5-1, the J gene TRBJ1-1; D gene uncertain. With 0 bases removed from V and 4 bases from J, the gap between germline ends came to 13 bases. There are 15 residues in the CDR3. Germline loops: CDR1 SGHRS, CDR2 YFSETQ. The chain's CDR3 is CASSLERVGVTEAFF. The CDR3 region has the DNA TGCGCCAGCAGCTTGGAAAGGGTCGGGGTCACTGAAGCTTTCTTT.